The clone carrying this TCR beta chain has ten or more counts. Its antigen is unknown. Patients were excluded because of uncontrolled infection, other autoimmune disease, pregnancy or lactation. Amplified TCR beta CDR3 regions came from RNA transcripts. First-round RT-PCR with HTBI primers amplified the TCR CDR3 region. Each CDR3 protein gets one entry after TCRdb re-called the multiplex PCR reads with MiXCR. The sample lists about 350,000 distinct CDR3 sequences, roughly 14% occurring once. The sample originates from a study of T cells in Graves' hyperthyroidism and ophthalmopathy. Background on the study: Any treatment followed the collection of peripheral blood at initial diagnosis. The study's findings and limits: A median 6.5 months before onset, the model predicted ophthalmopathy.

This CDR3 spans 16 amino acids. Trimming cost V 2 bases and J 4 bases, with 18 bases left between them. CDR1 and CDR2 (germline): SGHVS, FQNEAQ. The chain is built from TRBV7-8 and TRBJ2-7; D assignment may be TRBD1 or TRBD2 (6 bases each). Material for sequencing was blood. This receptor was identified in a woman aged 30 to 39 with Graves' hyperthyroidism. CDR3 residues: CASSLSPRGRFYEQYF. The CDR3 bases are TGTGCCAGCAGCTTATCCCCTCGGGGGCGGTTTTACGAGCAGTACTTC.